This is a list of T cell receptor beta chains from one sample in a study of regulatory T cells in long-lasting Graves disease. TCRdb used MiXCR to reprocess the multiplex PCR reads, holding one entry per CDR3 protein. The repertoire holds some 430,000 distinct CDR3 sequences, about a fifth seen once, with 7.1% in the top ten. The sequencing here drew on peripheral blood mononuclear cells (PBMCs), taken when the disease was refractory, from a patient treated with antithyroid drugs. The receptors stem from a female donor with Graves disease. CDR3s include the opening cysteine and the closing phenylalanine or tryptophan. The order of the fields is D gene, J gene, clone size, V gene, CDR3 DNA, CDR3 protein. The D gene is left open where the match is weak. Expanded clones are given a class, and other clones once, few, many or no size at all.

d_gene: .
j_gene: TRBJ2-2
abundance: .
v_gene: TRBV6-4
CDR3nt: TGTGCCAGCAGTTACGGAAGGGAGCTCACCGGGGAGCTGTTTTTT
CDR3aa: CASSYGRELTGELFF

d_gene: TRBD1
j_gene: TRBJ2-7
abundance: few
v_gene: TRBV30
CDR3nt: TGTGCCTGGAGCGGGAGACGGACAGGGGGCCTCCACGAGCAGTACTTC
CDR3aa: CAWSGRRTGGLHEQYF

d_gene: .
j_gene: TRBJ2-7
abundance: .
v_gene: TRBV7-2
CDR3nt: TGTGCCAGCAGCTTAGCCCGACTAACCAACTACGAGCAGTACTTC
CDR3aa: CASSLARLTNYEQYF

d_gene: TRBD2
j_gene: TRBJ2-5
abundance: many
v_gene: TRBV3-1
CDR3nt: TGTGCCAGCAGCCAAATCAGCGGGAGTTCGGAGACCCAGTACTTC
CDR3aa: CASSQISGSSETQYF

d_gene: .
j_gene: TRBJ2-2
abundance: many
v_gene: TRBV28
CDR3nt: TGTGCCAGCAGTTTACTCCCCGGGGAGCTGTTTTTT
CDR3aa: CASSLLPGELFF

d_gene: .
j_gene: TRBJ2-3
abundance: .
v_gene: TRBV29-1
CDR3nt: TGCAGCGTTGCAGGGGACACACAGTCCACAGATACGCAGTATTTT
CDR3aa: CSVAGDTQSTDTQYF

d_gene: .
j_gene: TRBJ1-3
abundance: many
v_gene: TRBV28
CDR3nt: TGTGCCAGCACCCTACCTATGGCGAGCTCTGGAAACACCATATATTTT
CDR3aa: CASTLPMASSGNTIYF

d_gene: TRBD1
j_gene: TRBJ2-7
abundance: many
v_gene: TRBV12-3/TRBV12-4
CDR3nt: TGTGCCAGCAGAACCGGGACAGGATCCTACGAGCAGTACTTC
CDR3aa: CASRTGTGSYEQYF

d_gene: TRBD1
j_gene: TRBJ1-5
abundance: many
v_gene: TRBV28
CDR3nt: TGTGCCAGCAGTTTTCGGGACAGTTTTTATAGCAATCAGCCCCAGCATTTT
CDR3aa: CASSFRDSFYSNQPQHF

d_gene: .
j_gene: TRBJ1-5
abundance: .
v_gene: TRBV20-1
CDR3nt: TGCAGTGCCCTCTACACGGGATTCCATAATCAGCCCCAGCATTTT
CDR3aa: CSALYTGFHNQPQHF

d_gene: TRBD2
j_gene: TRBJ2-5
abundance: many
v_gene: TRBV12-3/TRBV12-4
CDR3nt: TGTGCCAGCAGGCTCGGGACTACACAAGAGACCCAGTACTTC
CDR3aa: CASRLGTTQETQYF

d_gene: .
j_gene: TRBJ2-1
abundance: .
v_gene: TRBV6-1
CDR3nt: TGTGCCAGCAGCCTCGAGGGCCCCCCCTGGGATGAGCAGTTCTTC
CDR3aa: CASSLEGPPWDEQFF

d_gene: .
j_gene: TRBJ1-5
abundance: .
v_gene: TRBV6-4
CDR3nt: TGTGCCAGCAGGGATCGACAGATCAATCAGCCCCAGCATTTT
CDR3aa: CASRDRQINQPQHF

d_gene: TRBD2
j_gene: TRBJ2-3
abundance: .
v_gene: TRBV6-1
CDR3nt: TGTGCCAGCAGTGGATTTACTAGCGGGGGGGCCGCAGATACGCAGTATTTT
CDR3aa: CASSGFTSGGAADTQYF

d_gene: .
j_gene: TRBJ1-1
abundance: few
v_gene: TRBV20-1
CDR3nt: TGCAGTGCTAGAGATCTGGGACGTTTAAGGCAAAACACTGAAGCTTTCTTT
CDR3aa: CSARDLGRLRQNTEAFF

d_gene: .
j_gene: TRBJ1-6
abundance: .
v_gene: TRBV6-1
CDR3nt: TGTGCCAGCAGCTCTCGTGAGGGGATCCGGTCACCCCTCCACTTT
CDR3aa: CASSSREGIRSPLHF

d_gene: TRBD1
j_gene: TRBJ2-2
abundance: .
v_gene: TRBV7-8
CDR3nt: TGTGCCAGCAGCTCTTCGGGACAGATAACCGGGGAGCTGTTTTTT
CDR3aa: CASSSSGQITGELFF

d_gene: .
j_gene: TRBJ2-5
abundance: few
v_gene: TRBV5-1
CDR3nt: TGCGCCAGCAGCTTGCTAGCTAACCAAGAGACCCAGTACTTC
CDR3aa: CASSLLANQETQYF

d_gene: TRBD1
j_gene: TRBJ1-1
abundance: many
v_gene: TRBV24-1
CDR3nt: TGTGCCACCAGTGACACAGGGGTTACCACTGAAGCTTTCTTT
CDR3aa: CATSDTGVTTEAFF

d_gene: TRBD1
j_gene: TRBJ1-1
abundance: .
v_gene: TRBV29-1
CDR3nt: TGCAGCGTATACAGGGATGGAAGGGGGCTGAACACTGAAGCTTTCTTT
CDR3aa: CSVYRDGRGLNTEAFF